The clone carrying this T cell receptor beta chain appeared a single time. These data come from a study of T cell changes during pregnancy in multiple sclerosis. Generated by immunoSEQ multiplex PCR, the TCRdb table keeps only in-frame clones and is missing some. The sample lists approximately 25,000 clones; around nine tenths were seen once. Germline-derived CDR1 and CDR2 are SGHTA and FQGNSA. The CDR3 runs 17 residues. Trimming cost V 1 base and J 4 bases; bases outside gene matches: 7. Specimen: CD4+ T cells from peripheral blood mononuclear cells, collected in the first trimester of pregnancy. This chain connects TRBV7-2 to TRBJ2-3, with 11 positions matching TRBD2. This TCR came from a female donor in good health, enrolled as a control in a pregnancy study. CDR3 residues: CASSLVAGGRNPDTQYF. In DNA form, the CDR3 reads TGTGCCAGCAGCTTAGTAGCGGGGGGGCGAAACCCAGATACGCAGTATTTT. Full variable domain (rest looked up from reference TRBV7-2 and TRBJ2-3): GAGVSQSPSNKVTEKGKDVELRCDPISGHTALYWYRQSLGQGLEFLIYFQGNSAPDKSGLPSDRFSAERTGGSVSTLTIQRTQQEDSAVYLCASSLVAGGRNPDTQYFGPGTRLTVL.